The 17 T cell receptor beta chains below were found in one sample sequenced in a study of T cell responses to AZD1222 COVID-19 vaccine. TCRdb keeps only in-frame clones here, not all; method: immunoSEQ multiplex PCR. Among about 120,000 clones listed, roughly 91% were seen once. The sequences come from peripheral blood, collected 28 days after the second AZD1222 dose. These receptor sequences come from an adult who received the AZD1222 COVID-19 vaccine.

V is TRBV10-3 and J is TRBJ1-2; 9 bases align to TRBD1. After removal of 8 bases from V and 6 bases from J, the junction contained 10 bases not matched to a gene. The V gene's germline CDR1 is ENHRY and CDR2 SYGVKD. The CDR3 is 14 residues long. In nucleotides, the CDR3 is TGTGCCATCCGTCCCGGGACAGGGTGGGATGGCTACACCTTC. Amino acids: CAIRPGTGWDGYTF.

The rearrangement joins TRBV3-1 (or the pseudogene TRBV3-2) to TRBJ2-3, with 13 bases matching TRBD2. This CDR3 region has 15 residues. The J segment lost 11 bases and the V segment lost 2 bases, leaving 7 bases of the junction unmatched. Germline-derived CDR1 and CDR2 are LGHDT and YNNKEL (reference sequence). The CDR3 DNA reads TGTGCCAGCAGCCAACAACTAGCGGGAGGGGACCTGCAGTATTTT. Translation gives CASSQQLAGGDLQYF.

As to this clone: This sample includes further DNA sequences coding for the same CDR3. The V gene is TRBV19, the J gene TRBJ1-1; D is unclear. The germline gives CDR1 LNHDA, CDR2 SQIVND (reference sequence). This CDR3 has 14 amino acids. With 4 bases removed from V and 1 base from J, the gap between germline ends came to 10 bases. CDR3: CASSTLRGNTEAFF. In nucleotides, the CDR3 is TGTGCCAGTAGTACCCTACGAGGGAACACTGAAGCTTTCTTT. Filled out from reference TRBV19 and TRBJ1-1, the complete variable domain reads DGGITQSPKYLFRKEGQNVTLSCEQNLNHDAMYWYRQDPGQGLRLIYYSQIVNDFQKGDIAEGYSVSREKKESFPLTVTSAQKNPTAFYLCASSTLRGNTEAFFGQGTRLTVV.

The rearrangement uses TRBV5-4 and TRBJ2-5; D ambiguous. Trimming took off 1 base at V and 0 bases at J, with 10 bases between the two ends. The CDR3 covers 15 residues. Germline V CDR1 and CDR2: SGHNT, YYREEE (reference sequence). CDR3 residues: CASSLSGVNQETQYF. The CDR3 DNA is TGTGCCAGCAGCTTGTCCGGCGTTAACCAAGAGACCCAGTACTTC.

The chain employs TRBV27 and TRBJ1-1; 8 positions agree with TRBD1. The germline V gene encodes CDR1 MNHEY and CDR2 SMNVEV (reference sequence). The J segment lost 5 bases and the V segment lost 6 bases, leaving 14 bases of the junction unmatched. The CDR3 totals 16 residues. Here the CDR3 DNA reads TGTGCCAGCAGCTACTACGGACAGGGAGTATGGACTGAAGCTTTCTTT. Translation: CASSYYGQGVWTEAFF.

The rearrangement uses TRBV2 and TRBJ2-2; D remains ambiguous. The CDR3 covers 12 residues. Germline CDR1 and CDR2: SNHLY and FYNNEI. V was cut by 4 bases and J by 1 base, with 1 base left in between. The CDR3 DNA reads TGTGCCAGCAGTGGGAACACCGGGGAGCTGTTTTTT. This encodes CASSGNTGELFF.

The chain is built from TRBV5-1 and TRBJ2-7; 9 bases map to TRBD1. The CDR3 consists of 15 residues. V lost 3 bases, J lost 1 base, and 5 bases stayed unmatched. Germline values: CDR1 SGHRS, CDR2 YFSETQ. Here the CDR3 reads CASSWGTGPSYEQYF. DNA for the CDR3: TGCGCCAGCAGCTGGGGGACAGGGCCATCCTACGAGCAGTACTTC. The full variable domain, rest sourced from reference TRBV5-1 and TRBJ2-7, is KAGVTQTPRYLIKTRGQQVTLSCSPISGHRSVSWYQQTPGQGLQFLFEYFSETQRNKGNFPGRFSGRQFSNSRSEMNVSTLELGDSALYLCASSWGTGPSYEQYFGPGTRLTVT.

The chain links TRBV16 to TRBJ1-1; D perhaps matches TRBD1 (6 bases). With 6 bases removed from V and 3 bases from J, the gap between germline ends came to 14 bases. This CDR3 contains 14 residues. CDR1 is KGHSY, CDR2 FQNENV, per germline. CDR3 nucleotide sequence: TGTGCCAGCAGATTTGGGAGGGGGGACACTGAAGCTTTCTTT. This codes for CASRFGRGDTEAFF. Based on the CDR3 plus reference TRBV16 and TRBJ1-1, the full variable domain is GEEVAQTPKHLVRGEGQKAKLYCAPIKGHSYVFWYQQVLKNEFKFLISFQNENVFDETGMPKERFSAKCLPNSPCSLEIQATKLEDSAVYFCASRFGRGDTEAFFGQGTRLTVV.

The chain has TRBV6-5 and TRBJ1-5; 8 bases fit TRBD1. Germline assignment: CDR1 MNHEY and CDR2 SVGAGI. The J segment lost 1 base and the V segment lost 1 base, leaving 3 bases of the junction unmatched. CDR3 length equals 16 residues. The CDR3 region is CASSYLQGVSNQPQHF. Here the CDR3 DNA reads TGTGCCAGCAGTTACTTACAGGGGGTGAGCAATCAGCCCCAGCATTTT.

The chain is built from TRBV6-5 and TRBJ1-3; D unresolved. The CDR3 has 15 residues. Trimming took off 4 bases at V and 0 bases at J, with 10 bases between the two ends. The germline V gene has CDR1 MNHEY and CDR2 SVGAGI. CDR3 sequence reads: CASSSRGSSGNTIYF. For the CDR3, the DNA is TGTGCCAGCAGTTCGCGGGGTTCCTCTGGAAACACCATATATTTT.

This chain connects TRBV2 to TRBJ2-1; 9 bases are shared with TRBD2. The length of the CDR3 is 15 residues. Germline CDR1 reads SNHLY; CDR2 reads FYNNEI. J gave up 9 bases and V 3 bases, and 9 bases lay outside the gene matches. The CDR3 here is CASSDGSGGPGEQFF. CDR3 DNA sequence: TGTGCCAGCAGTGACGGGAGCGGGGGGCCAGGTGAGCAGTTCTTC.

The chain recombines TRBV24-1 with TRBJ2-3; TRBD2 is a possible D gene (5 bases). This CDR3 is 13 amino acids long. With 7 bases removed from V and 1 base from J, the gap between germline ends came to 8 bases. Germline assignment: CDR1 KGHDR and CDR2 SFDVKD. CDR3 loop: CATSLGGTDTQYF. CDR3 coding DNA: TGTGCCACCAGCCTCGGGGGCACAGATACGCAGTATTTT.

The rearrangement links TRBV6-2 or TRBV6-3 to TRBJ2-6; D uncertain. Per the germline V gene, CDR1 is MNHEY and CDR2 is SVGEGT. This CDR3 comprises 17 residues. Deletions cut 4 bases from V and 0 bases from J, with 13 bases between. In nucleotides, the CDR3 is TGTGCCAGCAGTTCCTGGACGGTAGCCTCTGGGGCCAACGTCCTGACTTTC. Its protein product is CASSSWTVASGANVLTF.

The V and J genes are TRBV6-2 or TRBV6-3 and TRBJ2-1, with 8 bases lining up with TRBD2. The V and J ends lost 2 bases and 10 bases, in that order; junction bases with no gene match: 7. CDR3 size: 14 residues. The germline V gene encodes CDR1 MNHEY and CDR2 SVGEGT. CDR3 sequence: CASSYPGTSREQFF. The CDR3 DNA sequence: TGTGCCAGCAGTTACCCAGGGACTAGTAGGGAGCAGTTCTTC.

V gene TRBV7-3 combines with J gene TRBJ2-7, with a weak D call TRBD2 (5 bases). Trimming left V 2 bases short and J 5 bases short, with 10 bases between. CDR3 length: 13 residues. Germline CDR1 SGHTA, CDR2 FQGTGA. The CDR3 bases are TGTGCCAGCAGCTTAGGTCCCGGGGACGAGCAGTACTTC. Translated: CASSLGPGDEQYF.

V and J are TRBV7-2 and TRBJ1-6; D gene unclear. V was trimmed by 5 bases and J by 16 bases, leaving 18 bases between them. Germline V gene sequence: CDR1 SGHTA, CDR2 FQGNSA. This CDR3 is 13 amino acids long. The CDR3 bases are TGTGCCAGCAGCAACTCCGGCCAAAAGACGCTCCACTTT. Its translation is CASSNSGQKTLHF.

The rearrangement links TRBV6-5 to TRBJ1-1; D is unclear. This CDR3 is 13 amino acids long. V dropped 2 bases and J dropped 3 bases, with 7 bases sitting between them. The germline gives CDR1 MNHEY, CDR2 SVGAGI. CDR3 coding DNA: TGTGCCAGCAGTTACCTGAAGGACACTGAAGCTTTCTTT. It specifies CASSYLKDTEAFF.